Listed here are 30 T cell receptor beta chains from one sample, sequenced in a study of cytomegalovirus exposure and HLA in healthy donors. Repertoires were generated with immunoSEQ multiplex PCR, while TCRdb's copy carries only in-frame clones and drops some. The top ten hold 4.2% of the sample, which has about 160,000 clones, nearly 90% seen once. Sequencing was done on a sample of PBMCs. The origin of the receptors is a man between 18 and 35 years old in good health and CMV-seropositive.

The chain uses TRBV5-1 and TRBJ1-3; D is undetermined. The CDR3 runs to 16 residues. Trimming left V 0 bases short and J 0 bases short, with 10 bases between. Germline CDR1 is SGHRS and CDR2 is YFSETQ. In DNA form, the CDR3 reads TGCGCCAGCAGCTTGGCGGCCCTAGACTCTGGAAACACCATATATTTT. Translation: CASSLAALDSGNTIYF.

The rearrangement links TRBV7-9 to TRBJ2-2; 11 bases map to TRBD2. Per the germline V gene, CDR1 is SEHNR and CDR2 is FQNEAQ (reference sequence). CDR3 size: 19 residues. V shed 2 bases and J 1 base; nucleotides not matched to a gene: 9. The CDR3 here is CASSLRGLAVAGNTGELFF. As DNA, the CDR3 is TGTGCCAGCAGCTTAAGGGGACTAGCGGTAGCGGGGAACACCGGGGAGCTGTTTTTT.

The rearrangement joins TRBV30 to TRBJ1-3; D is unclear. Looked up from germline, CDR1 is GTSNPN and CDR2 is SVGIG (reference sequence). The ends were cut back, 5 bases at V and 2 bases at J, with 7 bases in the middle. This CDR3 has 12 residues. CDR3 region: CAWGTTGNTIYF. CDR3 sequence (DNA): TGTGCCTGGGGAACTACTGGAAACACCATATATTTT.

The chain combines TRBV30 with TRBJ2-7; D possibly corresponds to TRBD1 (5 bases). Germline lookup yields CDR1 GTSNPN and CDR2 SVGIG (reference sequence). Trimming shortened V by 5 bases and J by 2 bases, and 10 bases separated the two germline ends. CDR3 length: 12 residues. CDR3 coding DNA: TGTGCCTGGTCCAGGGTTCCCTACGAGCAGTACTTC. Translation gives CAWSRVPYEQYF.

The J gene is TRBJ2-1, the V gene TRBV2, with TRBD1 matching over 7 bases. Per the germline V gene, CDR1 is SNHLY and CDR2 is FYNNEI. The CDR3 has 14 residues. The V gene end was trimmed by 6 bases and the J gene end by 4 bases; junction bases not matched to a gene: 6. For the CDR3, the DNA is TGTGCCAGCAGACCGGGACAGATATACAATGAGCAGTTCTTC. Amino acid sequence: CASRPGQIYNEQFF.

V is TRBV27 and J is TRBJ1-1, with a weak D call TRBD1 (5 bases). The V end lost 2 bases, the J end lost 10 bases, and 14 bases lay between the germline ends. This CDR3 contains 13 residues. In germline, CDR1 is MNHEY, CDR2 SMNVEV (reference sequence). DNA for the CDR3: TGTGCCAGCAGTTTAAGGTTCAGGGATGGAGCTTTCTTT. Its translation: CASSLRFRDGAFF.

The chain has TRBV28 and TRBJ2-3; tentatively, D is TRBD1 (6 bases). Germline V lookup: CDR1 MDHEN, CDR2 SYDVKM. The CDR3 extends over 14 amino acids. V lost 10 bases and J lost 10, with 24 bases in between. Here the CDR3 DNA reads TGTGCCACCTGGGGCCCGAGGGGGAATAAGCCGCAGTATTTT. Its translation is CATWGPRGNKPQYF.

The chain couples TRBV2 to TRBJ2-2, with D possibly TRBD1 on 6 matching bases. CDR3 length: 15 amino acids. Per germline, CDR1 SNHLY and CDR2 FYNNEI. Trimming shortened V by 6 bases and J by 3 bases, and 14 bases separated the two germline ends. The CDR3 coding sequence is TGTGCCAGCAGACCTTCAGGGGATCACACCGGGGAGCTGTTTTTT. Protein sequence: CASRPSGDHTGELFF. Based on the CDR3 plus reference TRBV2 and TRBJ2-2, the full variable domain is EPEVTQTPSHQVTQMGQEVILRCVPISNHLYFYWYRQILGQKVEFLVSFYNNEISEKSEIFDDQFSVERPDGSNFTLKIRSTKLEDSAMYFCASRPSGDHTGELFFGEGSRLTVL.

This clone was observed once. The chain employs TRBV18 and TRBJ1-1; D unresolved. V lost 0 bases and J 0 bases, leaving 14 bases between the germline ends. This CDR3 has 17 amino acids. Germline V gives CDR1 KGHSH, CDR2 LQKENI. The CDR3 spells CASSPPYSLRMNTEAFF. CDR3 nucleotide sequence: TGTGCCAGCTCACCACCGTACAGCCTAAGAATGAACACTGAAGCTTTCTTT. Looking up the rest from reference TRBV18 and TRBJ1-1 gives the full variable domain: NAGVMQNPRHLVRRRGQEARLRCSPMKGHSHVYWYRQLPEEGLKFMVYLQKENIIDESGMPKERFSAEFPKEGPSILRIQQVVRGDSAAYFCASSPPYSLRMNTEAFFGQGTRLTVV.

The CDR3 bases are TGTGCCAGCAGAAGAGAGGGGGCTGATGGCTACACCTTC. Residues: CASRREGADGYTF. This chain uses TRBV7-2 with TRBJ1-2, with TRBD1 matching over 7 bases. Germline V gives CDR1 SGHTA, CDR2 FQGNSA. CDR3 length: 13 amino acids. J was trimmed by 6 bases and V by 6 bases; bases with no gene match: 7.

Only a few counts were recorded for this clone. The chain couples TRBV5-1 to TRBJ2-3; D might be TRBD1 (5 bases). Germline V gene data show CDR1 as SGHRS and CDR2 as YFSETQ. V dropped 0 bases and J dropped 3 bases, with 20 bases sitting between them. The CDR3 extends over 18 amino acids. CDR3 sequence: CASSLAPMGRGNTDTQYF. CDR3 DNA sequence: TGCGCCAGCAGCTTGGCCCCCATGGGAAGGGGAAATACAGATACGCAGTATTTT.

This chain uses TRBV30 with TRBJ1-3; D call uncertain. CDR3 length equals 13 residues. Germline V gene data show CDR1 as GTSNPN and CDR2 as SVGIG (reference sequence). With 3 bases removed from V and 1 base from J, the gap between germline ends came to 7 bases. CDR3 amino acids: CAWSTGSGNTIYF. DNA for the CDR3: TGTGCCTGGAGCACGGGGTCTGGAAACACCATATATTTT.

The gene calls are TRBV5-1 and TRBJ2-1; TRBD1 aligns across 11 bases. Losses at the gene ends were 3 bases for V and 4 bases for J; bases not matched to a gene: 3. The germline V gene encodes CDR1 SGHRS and CDR2 YFSETQ. The CDR3 covers 15 residues. The CDR3 loop reads CASSWDRGGYNEQFF. CDR3 coding DNA: TGCGCCAGCAGCTGGGACAGGGGGGGGTACAATGAGCAGTTCTTC. Complete variable domain (other parts from reference TRBV5-1 and TRBJ2-1): KAGVTQTPRYLIKTRGQQVTLSCSPISGHRSVSWYQQTPGQGLQFLFEYFSETQRNKGNFPGRFSGRQFSNSRSEMNVSTLELGDSALYLCASSWDRGGYNEQFFGPGTRLTVL.

The rearrangement links TRBV11-3 to TRBJ2-1, with 15 bases lining up with TRBD2. Germline V lookup: CDR1 SGHNT, CDR2 YENEEA. J lost 8 bases, V lost 6 bases, and 5 bases had no gene match. The CDR3 is 15 amino acids. The CDR3 region has the DNA TGTGCCAGCAGTCAGGGACTAGCGGGAGGCGATGAGCAGTTCTTC. Translation: CASSQGLAGGDEQFF.

This chain links TRBV29-1 with TRBJ1-5, with 7 positions matching TRBD1. The CDR3 is 13 amino acids. Trimming took 7 bases from V and 0 from J; bases not matched to a gene: 3. The germline V gene encodes CDR1 SQVTM and CDR2 ANQGSEA. CDR3 amino acids: CSAQGGSNQPQHF. CDR3 bases: TGCAGCGCCCAGGGGGGTAGCAATCAGCCCCAGCATTTT.

This clone was seen once. This chain connects TRBV9 to TRBJ2-3, with D perhaps TRBD2 (5 bases). V was clipped by 2 bases and J by 0 bases, with 7 bases between them. The CDR3 loop spans 14 amino acids. The germline CDR1 and CDR2 sequences are SGDLS and YYNGEE. The CDR3 sequence: CASSVGGSTDTQYF. The CDR3 DNA reads TGTGCCAGCAGCGTGGGCGGGAGCACAGATACGCAGTATTTT.

The CDR3 sequence: CASSTGLAGESVYF. The CDR3 nucleotides read TGTGCCAGCAGCACTGGGCTAGCGGGAGAGTCGGTGTACTTC. The chain combines TRBV5-4 with TRBJ2-7; 10 nucleotides line up with TRBD2. This CDR3 region has 14 residues. The germline V gene encodes CDR1 SGHNT and CDR2 YYREEE (reference sequence). Trimming cost V 4 bases and J 12 bases; bases outside gene matches: 13.

The chain joins TRBV5-6 to TRBJ2-3; D remains ambiguous. V was shortened by 5 bases and J by 1 base, with 11 bases between the two germline ends. The germline V gene has CDR1 SGHDT and CDR2 YYEEEE. The CDR3 spans 14 residues. CDR3: CASSQMPRTDTQYF. The CDR3 DNA reads as TGTGCCAGCAGTCAGATGCCCCGCACAGATACGCAGTATTTT.

The genes are TRBV18 and TRBJ1-4, with D hard to call. The germline gives CDR1 KGHSH, CDR2 LQKENI. The CDR3 contains 15 residues. V lost 5 bases to trimming and J lost 2 bases, with 12 bases between them. CDR3 loop: CASSLAGLTNEKLFF. For the CDR3, the DNA is TGTGCCAGCTCATTGGCGGGTTTGACTAATGAAAAACTGTTTTTT.

This clone was seen a handful of times. This chain links TRBV29-1 with TRBJ2-5; D is unclear. Germline CDR1 reads SQVTM; CDR2 reads ANQGSEA. The CDR3 is 14 residues long. The V end lost 3 bases, the J end lost 4 bases, and 15 bases lay between the germline ends. CDR3 sequence (DNA): TGCAGCGTTGAGAAGCGTTCGCGGAGAGAGACCCAGTACTTC. It encodes CSVEKRSRRETQYF.

V is TRBV5-1 and J is TRBJ2-1; 10 bases match TRBD2. The CDR3 loop spans 18 amino acids. Germline-derived CDR1 and CDR2 are SGHRS and YFSETQ. V shed 0 bases, J shed 2 bases, and the junction held 8 bases outside the gene matches. Here the CDR3 reads CASSLAQLAGAAYNEQFF. CDR3 bases: TGCGCCAGCAGCTTGGCCCAGCTAGCGGGAGCCGCCTACAATGAGCAGTTCTTC.

This clone was recorded once. V gene TRBV27 combines with J gene TRBJ2-5; possibly TRBD2 for D (5 bases). The CDR3 runs to 14 residues. Germline CDR1 reads MNHEY; CDR2 reads SMNVEV (reference sequence). V was pared by 2 bases and J by 5 bases, with 12 bases between. The CDR3 DNA reads as TGTGCCAGCAGTTTAGCGGGCGGGTTTGAGACCCAGTACTTC. Its protein product is CASSLAGGFETQYF.

The chain employs TRBV7-9 and TRBJ2-1; 12 positions match TRBD2. Germline CDR1 SEHNR, CDR2 FQNEAQ (reference sequence). This CDR3 comprises 18 residues. V trimming: 5 bases; J trimming: 1 base; junction bases outside the gene matches: 9. The CDR3 sequence: CASSPPLAGGPSYNEQFF. The CDR3, as DNA: TGTGCCAGCAGCCCCCCACTAGCGGGAGGCCCATCCTACAATGAGCAGTTCTTC.

The DNA of the CDR3 is TGTGCCAGCAGTGTCGGACAGAACTATGGCTACACCTTC. Amino acids: CASSVGQNYGYTF. The chain links TRBV6-4 to TRBJ1-2; D might be TRBD1 (6 bases). Trimming took off 4 bases at V and 2 bases at J, with 8 bases between the two ends. The CDR3 is 13 amino acids. In germline, CDR1 is MRHNA, CDR2 SNTAGT.

V is TRBV5-1 and J is TRBJ1-1; 9 bases are shared with TRBD1. The CDR3 totals 15 residues. CDR1 and CDR2 (germline): SGHRS, YFSETQ. J lost 3 bases, V lost 2 bases, and 5 bases had no gene match. CDR3 amino acids: CASSFQGQGYTEAFF. The CDR3 DNA follows: TGCGCCAGCAGCTTCCAAGGACAGGGGTACACTGAAGCTTTCTTT.

CDR3 bases: TGCGCCAGCAGCTCCGGTAGCGTCACCGGGGAGCTGTTTTTT. This translates into CASSSGSVTGELFF. The chain has TRBV5-1 and TRBJ2-2, with a tentative D call TRBD2 (5 bases). The ends were cut back, 3 bases at V and 4 bases at J, with 10 bases in the middle. The CDR3 extends over 14 amino acids. Per the germline V gene, CDR1 is SGHRS and CDR2 is YFSETQ.

The chain has TRBV13 and TRBJ1-1, with D possibly TRBD1 on 6 matching bases. The V and J ends lost 5 bases and 4 bases respectively, with 14 bases between them. This CDR3 has 14 amino acids. Germline assignment: CDR1 PRHDT and CDR2 FYEKMQ (reference sequence). CDR3 sequence (DNA): TGTGCCAGCAGCGAGGGTACAGGGCCCACTGAAGCTTTCTTT. It specifies CASSEGTGPTEAFF.

This chain connects TRBV14 to TRBJ2-7, with D perhaps TRBD1 (5 bases). CDR3 length: 14 residues. Germline-derived CDR1 and CDR2 are SGHDN and FVKESK. The germline V and J ends were trimmed by 3 bases and 0 bases, with 9 bases remaining between them. CDR3 DNA: TGTGCCAGCAGCCATCCCGACAGCTCCTACGAGCAGTACTTC. It encodes CASSHPDSSYEQYF.

This clone has a single count. The DNA for the CDR3 is TGTGCCAGCAGTTCACCGGAGGGCTACACCTTC. It codes for CASSSPEGYTF. This chain joins TRBV28 and TRBJ1-2; D is uncertain. CDR1 is MDHEN and CDR2 is SYDVKM in the germline V gene. The CDR3 contains 11 residues. The V gene lost 4 bases and the J gene lost 8 bases, with 8 bases spanning the gap.

This clone was observed a few times. The CDR3, as DNA: TGTGCCAGCAGCGTAGGTAACGGGATTCCCTACGAGCAGTACTTC. Amino acids: CASSVGNGIPYEQYF. V gene TRBV9 combines with J gene TRBJ2-7, with D possibly being TRBD2 (5 bases). The CDR3 extends over 15 amino acids. Trimming pared 0 bases from V and 2 bases from J, leaving 12 bases between. The V gene's germline CDR1 is SGDLS and CDR2 YYNGEE. Full variable domain (outside the CDR3, taken from reference TRBV9 and TRBJ2-7): DSGVTQTPKHLITATGQRVTLRCSPRSGDLSVYWYQQSLDQGLQFLIQYYNGEERAKGNILERFSAQQFPDLHSELNLSSLELGDSALYFCASSVGNGIPYEQYFGPGTRLTVT.